Listed here is a single T cell receptor beta chain. This sample was taken from a study of blood T cell repertoires in COVID-19. The CDR3 runs 15 residues. Trimming at V came to 6 bases and at J to 4 bases, leaving 5 bases not matched to a gene. The germline gives CDR1 LGHNT, CDR2 FRNRAP. Some clones are missing from TCRdb's copy, which holds only in-frame ones; the method was immunoSEQ multiplex PCR. The data contain around 200,000 clones, around 90% of them singletons. The TCR sequence derives from a woman in her late teens or twenties who had recovered from COVID-19. V usage is TRBV12-5 and J usage is TRBJ2-1; TRBD1 matches at 11 bases. The sequenced material came from peripheral blood. CDR3 DNA: TGTGCTAGTGGCCACCGGGACAGGGGGTACAATGAGCAGTTCTTC. It specifies CASGHRDRGYNEQFF.